This is a list of T cell receptor beta chains from one sample in a study of cytomegalovirus exposure and HLA in healthy donors. Clones were sequenced by immunoSEQ multiplex PCR, and TCRdb holds only the in-frame ones, with some missing. The sample lists 65,000 to 80,000 clones; approximately 72% were seen once. The sequenced sample was PBMCs. Receptors originate from a woman between 40 and 50 years old in good health and CMV-seropositive. Each CDR3 is given with its conserved first and last residue. A D gene is named only where the DNA matches it firmly. Part of the rows lack a size; the others show once, few, many or a class for expanded clones.

v_call	j_call	clone_size	d_call	cdr3_aa	cdr3_nt
TRBV5-4	TRBJ1-2	.	TRBD1	CASSSPPGQGNDYGYTF	TGTGCCAGCAGCTCCCCCCCGGGACAGGGGAACGACTATGGCTACACCTTC
TRBV4-1	TRBJ2-7	.	TRBD2	CASSPPGGSYEQYF	TGCGCCAGCAGCCCCCCCGGGGGGTCCTACGAGCAGTACTTC
TRBV5-1	TRBJ1-6	few	.	CASSLVGDHSPLHF	TGCGCCAGCAGCTTGGTGGGCGACCATTCACCCCTCCACTTT
TRBV19	TRBJ2-7	.	TRBD2	CASSMGGTNYEQYF	TGTGCCAGTAGTATGGGGGGGACCAACTACGAGCAGTACTTC
TRBV5-1	TRBJ1-1	.	.	CASSLRQEMGEAFF	TGCGCCAGCAGCTTGCGACAGGAAATGGGAGAAGCTTTCTTT
TRBV18	TRBJ1-4	.	TRBD1	CASSPNQGANEKLFF	TGTGCCAGCTCCCCAAACCAGGGGGCCAATGAAAAACTGTTTTTT
TRBV30	TRBJ1-5	.	TRBD1	CAWEDRETDQPQHF	TGTGCCTGGGAAGACAGGGAGACGGATCAGCCCCAGCATTTT
TRBV6-1	TRBJ2-3	.	TRBD2	CASSGPPGGTSGGSTDTQYF	TGTGCCAGCAGTGGACCACCTGGGGGGACTAGCGGGGGTAGCACAGATACGCAGTATTTT
TRBV9	TRBJ2-2	.	TRBD1	CASSVNFGQGVTGELFF	TGTGCCAGCAGCGTAAATTTTGGACAGGGAGTCACCGGGGAGCTGTTTTTT
TRBV6-5	TRBJ2-1	.	TRBD2	CASSYSGLAASNEQFF	TGTGCCAGCAGTTACTCGGGACTAGCAGCCTCGAATGAGCAGTTCTTC
TRBV9	TRBJ2-5	.	TRBD2	CASSVAASGGETQYF	TGTGCCAGCAGCGTAGCGGCTAGCGGGGGAGAGACCCAGTACTTC
TRBV7-9	TRBJ2-7	.	.	CSSSFGTSYEQYF	TGTTCCAGCAGCTTCGGGACATCATACGAGCAGTACTTC
TRBV15	TRBJ1-2	.	.	CATSRDVTVTNYGYTF	TGTGCCACCAGCAGAGATGTTACGGTGACTAACTATGGCTACACCTTC
TRBV4-1	TRBJ2-7	.	.	CASSPLGTTSTQGWAHEQYF	TGCGCCAGCAGCCCGTTAGGGACAACCAGCACTCAAGGTTGGGCCCACGAGCAGTACTTC
TRBV7-9	TRBJ1-4	.	.	CASSFRVSDEKLFF	TGTGCCAGCAGCTTCAGGGTGAGCGATGAAAAACTGTTTTTT
TRBV20-1	TRBJ2-5	.	.	CSARERETQYF	TGCAGTGCTAGAGAGCGGGAGACCCAGTACTTC
TRBV6-5	TRBJ1-2	.	.	CASRRANYGYTF	TGTGCCAGTCGCAGGGCTAACTACGGCTACACCTTC
TRBV2	TRBJ1-5	few	TRBD1	CASSEGQSSNQPQHF	TGTGCCAGCAGTGAGGGACAGAGTAGCAATCAGCCCCAGCATTTT
TRBV7-2	TRBJ2-5	.	TRBD2	CASSLSGGRQETQYF	TGTGCCAGCAGCTTATCGGGGGGACGACAAGAGACCCAGTACTTC
TRBV27	TRBJ2-7	.	TRBD1	CASSYGTAYEQYF	TGTGCCAGCAGTTACGGGACAGCCTACGAGCAGTACTTC
TRBV27	TRBJ2-3	.	.	CASSLGTPRDTQYF	TGTGCCAGCAGTCTCGGGACTCCAAGAGATACGCAGTATTTT
TRBV7-7	TRBJ2-7	.	TRBD1	CASSQGQGGGYEQYF	TGTGCCAGCAGCCAGGGACAGGGTGGGGGATACGAGCAGTACTTC
TRBV7-6	TRBJ2-7	.	TRBD1	CASSPGTGGYEQYF	TGTGCCAGCAGCCCCGGGACAGGGGGCTACGAGCAGTACTTC
TRBV6-5	TRBJ2-3	.	.	CASSSEVSSTDTQYF	TGTGCCAGCAGCTCTGAAGTGAGTAGCACAGATACGCAGTATTTT
TRBV9	TRBJ2-3	.	TRBD1	CASSSGGQTNTDTQYF	TGTGCCAGCAGCTCAGGGGGACAGACAAACACAGATACGCAGTATTTT
TRBV10-3	TRBJ2-2	.	.	CAMLHSNTGELFF	TGTGCCATGTTACACAGTAACACCGGGGAGCTGTTTTTT
TRBV5-1	TRBJ1-1	few	TRBD1	CASQTAQGSTEAFF	TGCGCCAGCCAAACGGCACAGGGGAGCACTGAAGCTTTCTTT
TRBV30	TRBJ1-1	once	.	CAWNHGGTEAFF	TGTGCCTGGAACCACGGGGGCACTGAAGCTTTCTTT
TRBV5-4	TRBJ2-7	once	TRBD1	CASSYGGDRVYEQYF	TGTGCCAGCAGCTATGGTGGGGACAGGGTCTACGAGCAGTACTTC